This paragraph reports one T cell receptor (beta chain). Reverse transcription of roughly 0.45 to 1 ug RNA was carried out with random hexamers. Amplification of TCR beta CDR3 was carried out by immunoSEQ multiplex PCR, which covered 54 Vbeta and 13 Jbeta segments. MiXCR, applied by TCRdb to the immunoSEQ multiplex PCR reads, yields one record per CDR3 protein. The profile shows approximately 110,000 distinct CDR3 sequences, approximately 95% of them singletons. In germline, CDR1 is PRHDT, CDR2 FYEKMQ (reference sequence). The CDR3 runs to 12 residues. Trimming removed 5 bases from V and 5 bases from J, with 9 bases in between. This sample was taken from a study of CD8 T cells in Susac syndrome. CD8+ and CD4+ T cells circulating in blood were sequenced for TCR beta.

The gene calls are TRBV13 and TRBJ1-2; D remains ambiguous. The sequence derives from a human donor with multiple sclerosis. Sequencing used CD8+ T cells from PBMCs. CDR3 protein: CASSPDGYGYTF. The CDR3 nucleotides read TGTGCCAGCAGCCCCGATGGGTATGGCTACACCTTC.